This paragraph reports one T cell receptor beta chain. This sample is part of a study of T cells in Graves' hyperthyroidism and ophthalmopathy. Germline assignment: CDR1 SQVTM and CDR2 ANQGSEA. The CDR3 is made up of 14 amino acids. Trimming removed 7 bases from V and 1 base from J, with 16 bases in between. The source material, RNA transcripts, was used to amplify TCR beta CDR3 regions. First-round RT-PCR of the TCR CDR3 relied on the HTBI primer set. TCRdb independently ran MiXCR on the multiplex PCR reads; one entry per CDR3 protein. This table holds 600,000 to 700,000 distinct CDR3 sequences, 45% found once.

The sequence came from an adult man with Graves' disease, either hyperthyroidism or ophthalmopathy (not recorded which). Material: peripheral blood or thyroid tissue (not recorded which). The chain joins TRBV29-1 to TRBJ2-5; D gene unclear. The CDR3 sequence is CSASLWQPQETQYF. The CDR3 nucleotides are TGCAGCGCCAGTTTGTGGCAGCCCCAAGAGACCCAGTACTTC.